This is a list of T cell receptor beta chains from one sample in a study of shared clonotypes between healthy human individuals. Sequencing used immunoSEQ multiplex PCR; TCRdb keeps in-frame clones, though not all of them. Of a few hundred thousand clones listed, approximately 70% are singletons. The sequenced sample consisted of memory CD4+ T cells sorted from blood. The receptors here all came from a man aged 25 to 40 in good health. The CDR3 runs from the conserved cysteine through the conserved F or W. D genes are given only for firm matches. Part of the rows lack a size; the others show once, few, many or a class for expanded clones.

clone_size: NA; v_call: TRBV28; j_call: TRBJ2-2; d_call: NA; cdr3_aa: CASIQWTNTGELFF; cdr3_nt: TGTGCCAGCATACAATGGACGAACACCGGGGAGCTGTTTTTT
clone_size: NA; v_call: TRBV7-2; j_call: TRBJ2-1; d_call: TRBD2; cdr3_aa: CASSWKAGGPGNEQFF; cdr3_nt: TGTGCCAGCAGCTGGAAAGCGGGAGGGCCGGGGAATGAGCAGTTCTTC
clone_size: NA; v_call: TRBV10-3; j_call: TRBJ1-3; d_call: NA; cdr3_aa: CAISEGGAPGNTIYF; cdr3_nt: TGTGCCATCAGTGAGGGAGGGGCGCCAGGAAACACCATATATTTT
clone_size: NA; v_call: TRBV28; j_call: TRBJ1-2; d_call: TRBD1; cdr3_aa: CASSTQRGRGLKGYGYTF; cdr3_nt: TGTGCCAGCAGTACCCAGAGGGGCAGGGGGCTTAAGGGCTATGGCTACACCTTC
clone_size: NA; v_call: TRBV12-2; j_call: TRBJ2-7; d_call: NA; cdr3_aa: CASRLLRGVAYEQYF; cdr3_nt: TGTGCAAGTCGCTTATTGCGGGGGGTCGCCTACGAGCAGTACTTC
clone_size: NA; v_call: TRBV18; j_call: TRBJ2-7; d_call: TRBD1; cdr3_aa: CASSADRGLNEQYF; cdr3_nt: TGTGCCAGCTCAGCGGACAGGGGTCTTAACGAGCAGTACTTC
clone_size: NA; v_call: TRBV7-2; j_call: TRBJ2-3; d_call: NA; cdr3_aa: CASSFAGGRDTQYF; cdr3_nt: TGTGCCAGCAGCTTCGCGGGCGGAAGGGATACGCAGTATTTT
clone_size: NA; v_call: TRBV6-1; j_call: TRBJ2-3; d_call: NA; cdr3_aa: CASSERYTQYF; cdr3_nt: TGTGCCAGCAGTGAACGGTATACGCAGTATTTT
clone_size: NA; v_call: TRBV4-3; j_call: TRBJ2-1; d_call: NA; cdr3_aa: CASSQDQKVEQFF; cdr3_nt: TGCGCCAGCAGCCAAGATCAGAAGGTTGAGCAGTTCTTC
clone_size: NA; v_call: TRBV6-9; j_call: TRBJ2-5; d_call: NA; cdr3_aa: CASSFGGTGARTQYF; cdr3_nt: TGTGCCAGCAGTTTTGGGGGAACGGGGGCGAGGACCCAGTACTTC
clone_size: NA; v_call: TRBV7-2; j_call: TRBJ2-1; d_call: TRBD2; cdr3_aa: CASTPGLDYNEQFF; cdr3_nt: TGTGCCAGCACCCCGGGACTAGATTACAATGAGCAGTTCTTC
clone_size: many; v_call: TRBV11-2; j_call: TRBJ2-7; d_call: TRBD1; cdr3_aa: CASRDRGRRTGSSYEQYF; cdr3_nt: TGTGCCAGCAGAGATAGAGGGAGAAGGACAGGGTCGTCCTACGAGCAGTACTTC
clone_size: few; v_call: TRBV2; j_call: TRBJ2-3; d_call: NA; cdr3_aa: CASWGASGTDTQYF; cdr3_nt: TGTGCCAGCTGGGGGGCTAGCGGCACAGATACGCAGTATTTT
clone_size: NA; v_call: TRBV2; j_call: TRBJ2-5; d_call: NA; cdr3_aa: CASNLVRDDGETQYF; cdr3_nt: TGTGCCAGCAACCTTGTGCGGGACGATGGAGAGACCCAGTACTTC
clone_size: NA; v_call: TRBV7-2; j_call: TRBJ1-2; d_call: NA; cdr3_aa: CASSLAAGNYGYTF; cdr3_nt: TGTGCCAGCAGCTTAGCGGCCGGCAACTATGGCTACACCTTC
clone_size: few; v_call: TRBV7-8; j_call: TRBJ1-1; d_call: NA; cdr3_aa: CASSLVGEITEAFF; cdr3_nt: TGTGCCAGCAGCTTAGTTGGTGAGATCACTGAAGCTTTCTTT
clone_size: NA; v_call: TRBV30; j_call: TRBJ2-2; d_call: TRBD1; cdr3_aa: CAWRGGQGLRTGELFF; cdr3_nt: TGTGCCTGGAGAGGAGGACAGGGGTTGAGGACCGGGGAGCTGTTTTTT
clone_size: NA; v_call: TRBV25-1; j_call: TRBJ1-2; d_call: NA; cdr3_aa: CASSLQGPGYTF; cdr3_nt: TGTGCCAGCAGTTTACAGGGCCCTGGCTACACCTTC
clone_size: NA; v_call: TRBV21-1; j_call: TRBJ2-1; d_call: NA; cdr3_aa: CASSNQTGGTGSYNEQFF; cdr3_nt: TGTGCCAGCAGCAACCAAACGGGGGGGACAGGGAGCTACAATGAGCAGTTCTTC
clone_size: few; v_call: TRBV6-5; j_call: TRBJ2-7; d_call: NA; cdr3_aa: CASRATRAYEQYF; cdr3_nt: TGTGCCAGCAGAGCAACACGGGCCTACGAGCAGTACTTC
clone_size: once; v_call: TRBV19; j_call: TRBJ1-5; d_call: NA; cdr3_aa: CASSNGQNSNQPQHF; cdr3_nt: TGTGCCAGTAGCAATGGACAGAATAGCAATCAGCCCCAGCATTTT
clone_size: NA; v_call: TRBV7-6; j_call: TRBJ2-3; d_call: TRBD1; cdr3_aa: CASSSPPGQRTDTQYF; cdr3_nt: TGTGCCAGCAGCTCCCCTCCGGGACAGAGGACAGATACGCAGTATTTT
clone_size: NA; v_call: TRBV5-5; j_call: TRBJ2-1; d_call: TRBD2; cdr3_aa: CASSGDSGRAEQFF; cdr3_nt: TGTGCCAGCAGCGGGGATAGCGGGAGGGCTGAGCAGTTCTTC
clone_size: NA; v_call: TRBV29-1; j_call: TRBJ2-5; d_call: NA; cdr3_aa: CSVVDIWETQYF; cdr3_nt: TGCAGCGTTGTAGACATTTGGGAGACCCAGTACTTC
clone_size: NA; v_call: TRBV7-6; j_call: TRBJ2-5; d_call: NA; cdr3_aa: CASSFHPGAAETQYF; cdr3_nt: TGTGCCAGCAGCTTCCACCCGGGGGCTGCGGAGACCCAGTACTTC
clone_size: NA; v_call: TRBV27; j_call: TRBJ2-2; d_call: TRBD1; cdr3_aa: CASSPEFRQGAGELFF; cdr3_nt: TGTGCCAGCAGTCCAGAATTCAGACAGGGCGCCGGGGAGCTGTTTTTT
clone_size: NA; v_call: TRBV5-1; j_call: TRBJ2-7; d_call: TRBD1; cdr3_aa: CASSLSGKDRRTYEQYF; cdr3_nt: TGCGCCAGCAGCTTGTCAGGGAAGGACAGGCGGACCTACGAGCAGTACTTC
clone_size: NA; v_call: TRBV9; j_call: TRBJ2-1; d_call: TRBD1; cdr3_aa: CASSSRTGYNEQFF; cdr3_nt: TGTGCCAGCAGCTCACGGACAGGGTACAATGAGCAGTTCTTC
clone_size: NA; v_call: TRBV28; j_call: TRBJ2-3; d_call: NA; cdr3_aa: CASSPQLDTDTQYF; cdr3_nt: TGTGCCAGCAGTCCACAGCTAGACACAGATACGCAGTATTTT
clone_size: NA; v_call: TRBV7-6; j_call: TRBJ2-7; d_call: NA; cdr3_aa: CASSSDSLSYEQYF; cdr3_nt: TGTGCCAGCAGTTCGGACAGCCTGTCCTACGAGCAGTACTTC
clone_size: NA; v_call: TRBV29-1; j_call: TRBJ2-7; d_call: TRBD2; cdr3_aa: CSVATSGRDEQYF; cdr3_nt: TGCAGCGTTGCGACTAGCGGGAGGGACGAGCAGTACTTC
clone_size: NA; v_call: TRBV2; j_call: TRBJ2-3; d_call: NA; cdr3_aa: CASRQTSSSTDTQYF; cdr3_nt: TGTGCCAGCAGGCAGACTAGTTCTAGCACAGATACGCAGTATTTT
clone_size: NA; v_call: TRBV28; j_call: TRBJ2-7; d_call: NA; cdr3_aa: CASSLLIAGSYEQYF; cdr3_nt: TGTGCCAGCAGTTTATTAATTGCGGGATCCTACGAGCAGTACTTC
clone_size: NA; v_call: TRBV25-1; j_call: TRBJ2-2; d_call: NA; cdr3_aa: CASSSGANTGELFF; cdr3_nt: TGTGCCAGCAGTTCTGGGGCGAACACCGGGGAGCTGTTTTTT
clone_size: NA; v_call: TRBV25-1; j_call: TRBJ2-5; d_call: NA; cdr3_aa: CASSDLRAKEETQYF; cdr3_nt: TGTGCCAGCAGTGATCTCAGGGCTAAAGAGGAGACCCAGTACTTC
clone_size: NA; v_call: TRBV19; j_call: TRBJ2-3; d_call: NA; cdr3_aa: CASSGTEDTQYF; cdr3_nt: TGTGCCAGTAGCGGGACGGAAGATACGCAGTATTTT
clone_size: NA; v_call: TRBV28; j_call: TRBJ1-2; d_call: NA; cdr3_aa: CASKEQTLKNYGYTF; cdr3_nt: TGTGCCAGCAAGGAACAGACCTTAAAGAACTATGGCTACACCTTC
clone_size: NA; v_call: TRBV7-6; j_call: TRBJ2-7; d_call: NA; cdr3_aa: CASSPSRGYEQYF; cdr3_nt: TGTGCCAGCAGCCCTTCGCGGGGATACGAGCAGTACTTC
clone_size: NA; v_call: TRBV7-2; j_call: TRBJ2-7; d_call: NA; cdr3_aa: CASRTGTYGYEQYF; cdr3_nt: TGTGCCAGCAGAACTGGCACTTACGGTTACGAGCAGTACTTC
clone_size: NA; v_call: TRBV18; j_call: TRBJ2-5; d_call: NA; cdr3_aa: CASSREETQYF; cdr3_nt: TGTGCCAGCTCCCGAGAAGAGACCCAGTACTTC
clone_size: NA; v_call: TRBV5-8; j_call: TRBJ2-1; d_call: NA; cdr3_aa: CASSVGTLARNEQFF; cdr3_nt: TGTGCCAGCTCGGTCGGGACACTAGCTCGGAATGAGCAGTTCTTC
clone_size: few; v_call: TRBV4-1; j_call: TRBJ2-5; d_call: TRBD1; cdr3_aa: CASSQEGGQGWETQYF; cdr3_nt: TGCGCCAGCAGCCAAGAGGGTGGACAGGGGTGGGAGACCCAGTACTTC
clone_size: NA; v_call: TRBV7-9; j_call: TRBJ2-5; d_call: NA; cdr3_aa: CASSLRVETQYF; cdr3_nt: TGTGCCAGCAGCTTACGGGTAGAGACCCAGTACTTC
clone_size: NA; v_call: TRBV29-1; j_call: TRBJ2-7; d_call: NA; cdr3_aa: CSCRRALGADSYEQYF; cdr3_nt: TGCAGCTGCCGGAGGGCCCTAGGAGCCGACTCCTACGAGCAGTACTTC
clone_size: NA; v_call: TRBV2; j_call: TRBJ2-1; d_call: NA; cdr3_aa: CASTQMGTDEQFF; cdr3_nt: TGTGCCAGCACCCAAATGGGAACCGATGAGCAGTTCTTC
clone_size: NA; v_call: TRBV6-6; j_call: TRBJ2-1; d_call: TRBD2; cdr3_aa: CASSLAGGPYNEQFF; cdr3_nt: TGTGCCAGCAGCCTAGCGGGAGGACCCTACAATGAGCAGTTCTTC